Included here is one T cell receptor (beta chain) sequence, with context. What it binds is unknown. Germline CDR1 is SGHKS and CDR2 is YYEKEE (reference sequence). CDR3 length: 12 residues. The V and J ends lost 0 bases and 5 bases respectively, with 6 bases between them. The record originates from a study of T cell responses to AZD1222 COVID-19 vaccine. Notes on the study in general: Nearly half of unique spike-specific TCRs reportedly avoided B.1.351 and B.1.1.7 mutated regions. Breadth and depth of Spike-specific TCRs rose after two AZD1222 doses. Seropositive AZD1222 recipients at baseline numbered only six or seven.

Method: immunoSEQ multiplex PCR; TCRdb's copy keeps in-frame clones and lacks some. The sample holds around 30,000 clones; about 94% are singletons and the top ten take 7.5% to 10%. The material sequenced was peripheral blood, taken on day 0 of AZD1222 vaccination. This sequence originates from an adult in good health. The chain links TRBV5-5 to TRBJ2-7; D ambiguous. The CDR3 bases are TGTGCCAGCAGCTTGGCGGGCGACGAGCAGTACTTC. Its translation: CASSLAGDEQYF.